Shown below are 26 T cell receptor beta chains from a single sample sequenced in a study of T-cell memory formation after mild COVID-19. TCRdb re-analysed the 5' RACE reads in MiXCR, keeping a single row per CDR3 protein. The table records more than 400,000 distinct CDR3 sequences, around a sixth of them present only once. The material sequenced was PBMCs or a T cell subset sorted from them (not recorded which). The source of these receptors is an adult woman who had mild COVID-19 (a few samples of this study predate the infection). Cell type and time point are not known.

V and J are TRBV7-9 and TRBJ2-5; TRBD1 is a possible D gene (6 bases). CDR3 size: 15 residues. Trimming removed 1 base at V and 3 bases at J, with 12 bases between. The germline V gene has CDR1 SEHNR and CDR2 FQNEAQ (reference sequence). The DNA of the CDR3 is TGTGCCAGCAGCTTAGAGTGGGGGCAGAAAGAGACCCAGTACTTC. This codes for CASSLEWGQKETQYF.

V usage is TRBV11-2 and J usage is TRBJ1-1; D is ambiguous. Germline lookup yields CDR1 SGHAT and CDR2 FQNNGV. V was pared by 0 bases and J by 2 bases, with 10 bases between. The length of the CDR3 is 15 residues. CDR3 sequence reads: CASSLEWQENTEAFF. CDR3 bases: TGTGCCAGCAGCTTAGAATGGCAGGAAAACACTGAAGCTTTCTTT.

This clonotype was counted only a few times. J is TRBJ2-7 and V is TRBV11-2; D perhaps matches TRBD2 (5 bases). Per germline, CDR1 SGHAT and CDR2 FQNNGV. V was clipped by 5 bases and J by 0 bases, with 14 bases between them. This CDR3 has 15 residues. CDR3 sequence: CASSPNRDVSYEQYF. The CDR3 nucleotides are TGTGCCAGCAGCCCAAACCGGGATGTCTCCTACGAGCAGTACTTC.

This clonotype has more than one count but fewer than ten. This sequence joins TRBV11-1 and TRBJ2-5, with D possibly being TRBD1 (5 bases). Germline V gene data show CDR1 as SGHAT and CDR2 as FQDESV (reference sequence). The CDR3 covers 15 residues. V was shortened by 2 bases and J by 5 bases, with 15 bases between the two germline ends. CDR3 in amino acids: CASSLWKGAGETQYF. In DNA, the CDR3 is TGTGCCAGCAGCTTATGGAAAGGAGCAGGGGAGACCCAGTACTTC.

The chain couples TRBV3-1 to TRBJ1-1; tentatively, D is TRBD1 (6 bases). The CDR3 runs to 15 residues. From germline, CDR1 is LGHDT and CDR2 YNNKEL (reference sequence). The V end lost 4 bases, the J end lost 3 bases, and 15 bases lay between the germline ends. In nucleotides, the CDR3 is TGTGCCAGCAGCCCTACCGGGACAACTTACACTGAAGCTTTCTTT. Amino acid sequence: CASSPTGTTYTEAFF.

This clonotype was seen more than once but under ten times. The chain has TRBV7-9 and TRBJ2-2; D is unresolved. This CDR3 region has 14 residues. The ends were cut back, 5 bases at V and 4 bases at J, with 11 bases in the middle. Germline CDR1 and CDR2: SEHNR and FQNEAQ (reference sequence). CDR3 sequence (DNA): TGTGCCAGCAGCCCTAGATCGGGCACCGGGGAGCTGTTTTTT. Its translation: CASSPRSGTGELFF.

The chain has TRBV4-1 and TRBJ2-6; D gene unclear. V gave up 1 base and J gave up 5 bases, with 9 bases separating them. This CDR3 comprises 15 residues. Germline CDR1 is MGHRA and CDR2 is YSYEKL. CDR3 loop: CASSQGSPWANVLTF. The DNA for the CDR3 is TGCGCCAGCAGCCAAGGGAGCCCCTGGGCCAACGTCCTGACTTTC.

This clonotype has a handful of counts. The chain combines TRBV12-3 or TRBV12-4 with TRBJ1-5; the match to TRBD1 covers 9 bases. V lost 6 bases to trimming and J lost 3 bases; unmatched junction nucleotides: 6. This CDR3 contains 15 residues. CDR3 sequence reads: CASSRTGAVNQPQHF. The CDR3 DNA follows: TGTGCCAGCAGCCGGACAGGGGCCGTCAATCAGCCCCAGCATTTT.

CDR3 in DNA: TGCAGTGCTAGAGATAGGGGTCGGCAGGCCCTCTCCTACGAGCAGTACTTC. Translated: CSARDRGRQALSYEQYF. The chain links TRBV20-1 to TRBJ2-7; D is possibly TRBD1 (5 bases). With 0 bases removed from V and 0 bases from J, the gap between germline ends came to 18 bases. Per germline, CDR1 DFQATT and CDR2 SNEGSKA (reference sequence). The CDR3 is made up of 17 amino acids.

This chain connects TRBV10-3 to TRBJ1-4; D is ambiguous. The CDR3 spans 11 residues. Germline CDR1 and CDR2: ENHRY and SYGVKD. The germline V and J ends were trimmed by 2 bases and 6 bases, with 1 base remaining between them. The DNA of the CDR3 is TGTGCCATCAGTGAGGATGAAAAACTGTTTTTT. Translated: CAISEDEKLFF.

This clonotype was detected a few times. The CDR3 region is CATSLQGASYEQYF. The CDR3 DNA reads TGTGCCACCAGCCTTCAGGGGGCGAGCTACGAGCAGTACTTC. The chain combines TRBV15 with TRBJ2-7; 8 positions agree with TRBD1. This CDR3 has 14 residues. Germline CDR1 reads LNHNV; CDR2 reads YYDKDF (reference sequence). The ends lost 5 bases at V and 3 bases at J; junction bases unmatched: 6. Together with reference TRBV15 and TRBJ2-7, the CDR3 gives the full variable domain: DAMVIQNPRYQVTQFGKPVTLSCSQTLNHNVMYWYQQKSSQAPKLLFHYYDKDFNNEADTPDNFQSRRPNTSFCFLDIRSPGLGDTAMYLCATSLQGASYEQYFGPGTRLTVT.

The chain couples TRBV20-1 to TRBJ2-7, with TRBD1 matching over 11 bases. The CDR3 runs 12 residues. Trimming removed 6 bases from V and 5 bases from J; junction bases left unmatched: 3. In germline, CDR1 is DFQATT, CDR2 SNEGSKA (reference sequence). DNA of the CDR3: TGCAGTGCCCGGACAGGGGGCCACGAGCAGTACTTC. Protein product: CSARTGGHEQYF.

This rearrangement joins TRBV6-2 or TRBV6-3 to TRBJ2-7; a weak D match, TRBD2 (6 bases). The V and J ends lost 7 bases and 7 bases respectively, with 17 bases between them. The CDR3 loop spans 13 amino acids. Germline CDR1 is MNHEY and CDR2 is SVGEGT. In nucleotides, the CDR3 is TGTGCCAGCAAGATTTCGACCGCGGGGGAGCAGTACTTC. Encoded protein: CASKISTAGEQYF.

V is TRBV12-3 or TRBV12-4 and J is TRBJ2-1, with D perhaps matching TRBD1 (6 bases). This CDR3 region has 16 residues. Trimming removed 3 bases at V and 3 bases at J, with 15 bases between. This CDR3 reads CASSFLGALNYNEQFF. CDR3 coding DNA: TGTGCCAGCAGTTTTTTGGGGGCCCTAAACTACAATGAGCAGTTCTTC.

This clonotype was counted only a few times. This chain uses TRBV9 with TRBJ2-5, with 8 bases lining up with TRBD2. The CDR3 length is 16 residues. Losses at the gene ends were 0 bases for V and 2 bases for J; bases not matched to a gene: 6. Germline assignment: CDR1 SGDLS and CDR2 YYNGEE. CDR3 in amino acids: CASSVEVAGPQETQYF. For the CDR3, the DNA is TGTGCCAGCAGCGTAGAGGTAGCGGGACCACAAGAGACCCAGTACTTC.

The chain joins TRBV6-1 to TRBJ2-2, with 9 bases fitting TRBD1. The CDR3 sequence is 16 residues long. The J segment lost 5 bases and the V segment lost 2 bases, leaving 6 bases of the junction unmatched. Germline V lookup: CDR1 MNHNS, CDR2 SASEGT. CDR3 DNA sequence: TGTGCCAGCAGTGAACGACGGGACAGGGTGACCGGGGAGCTGTTTTTT. It codes for CASSERRDRVTGELFF.

The chain employs TRBV15 and TRBJ1-6; D is undetermined. Germline-derived CDR1 and CDR2 are LNHNV and YYDKDF (reference sequence). The CDR3 length is 13 residues. Trimming took off 1 base at V and 8 bases at J, with 6 bases between the two ends. The CDR3 here is CATSRGWDSPLHF. The DNA of the CDR3 is TGTGCCACCAGCAGAGGTTGGGATTCACCCCTCCACTTT.

This clonotype was observed a handful of times. This chain uses TRBV11-2 with TRBJ2-7; perhaps TRBD2 as D (6 bases). V was pared by 5 bases and J by 4 bases, with 21 bases between. This CDR3 has 16 amino acids. Germline lookup yields CDR1 SGHAT and CDR2 FQNNGV. The CDR3 coding sequence is TGTGCCAGCAGCCAGTTCACGGCTAGCGAACAGTACGAGCAGTACTTC. Translating it yields CASSQFTASEQYEQYF.

This clonotype was counted a few times. The rearrangement uses TRBV11-2 and TRBJ1-3, with D uncertain. The CDR3 has 15 residues. Germline assignment: CDR1 SGHAT and CDR2 FQNNGV. Trimming pared 7 bases from V and 1 base from J, leaving 14 bases between. As DNA, the CDR3 is TGTGCCAGCACCGCCGGGGAAGAGTCTGGAAACACCATATATTTT. The encoded protein is CASTAGEESGNTIYF.

The chain couples TRBV4-3 to TRBJ1-1; 8 bases are a match to TRBD1. The germline V gene encodes CDR1 LGHNA and CDR2 YSLEER. CDR3 size: 14 residues. After removal of 0 bases from V and 5 bases from J, the junction contained 2 bases not matched to a gene. CDR3 bases: TGCGCCAGCAGCCAAGAAAACAGGGGGACTGAAGCTTTCTTT. This codes for CASSQENRGTEAFF.

This clonotype has just a few counts. The CDR3: CASSIQVNYGYTF. The CDR3, as DNA: TGTGCCAGCAGCATACAGGTTAACTATGGCTACACCTTC. The V and J genes are TRBV6-6 and TRBJ1-2; D is perhaps TRBD1 (5 bases). The V end lost 6 bases, the J end lost 1 base, and 9 bases lay between the germline ends. The V gene's germline CDR1 is MNHNY and CDR2 SVGAGI (reference sequence). The CDR3 loop spans 13 amino acids.

This clonotype was seen a handful of times. The chain employs TRBV7-9 and TRBJ1-2; D is unclear. Germline-derived CDR1 and CDR2 are SEHNR and FQNEAQ (reference sequence). CDR3 length: 14 amino acids. Trimming took 4 bases from V and 4 from J, leaving 13 bases between them. CDR3 sequence (DNA): TGTGCCAGCAGCTCCTCCCCCGGCCCCTATGGCTACACCTTC. It is translated as CASSSSPGPYGYTF.

This clonotype was seen a handful of times. The chain has TRBV7-9 and TRBJ1-1; TRBD1 matches at 7 bases. The V segment lost 2 bases and the J segment 0 bases; nucleotides outside the gene matches: 6. In germline, CDR1 is SEHNR, CDR2 FQNEAQ (reference sequence). The CDR3 spans 16 residues. This CDR3 reads CASSLYRGTVNTEAFF. CDR3 sequence (DNA): TGTGCCAGCAGCTTATATCGTGGGACAGTGAACACTGAAGCTTTCTTT.

J is TRBJ2-1 and V is TRBV7-9, with D tentatively TRBD2 (6 bases). V lost 0 bases, J lost 5 bases, and 11 bases lay in between. This CDR3 spans 15 amino acids. From germline, CDR1 is SEHNR and CDR2 FQNEAQ (reference sequence). The CDR3 DNA is TGTGCCAGCAGCTTAGCCGGGAGAACCGACAATGAGCAGTTCTTC. Residues: CASSLAGRTDNEQFF.

This clonotype was counted a few times. V usage is TRBV3-1 and J usage is TRBJ1-5; D is possibly TRBD1 (5 bases). With 0 bases removed from V and 2 bases from J, the gap between germline ends came to 14 bases. CDR3 length: 17 residues. Germline CDR1 is LGHDT and CDR2 is YNNKEL (reference sequence). CDR3 in amino acids: CASSQDWSREGNQPQHF. CDR3 DNA sequence: TGTGCCAGCAGCCAAGATTGGTCCAGGGAGGGCAATCAGCCCCAGCATTTT.

This rearrangement joins TRBV5-8 to TRBJ2-4; 7 bases are a match to TRBD2. The length of the CDR3 is 18 residues. V lost 6 bases, J lost 5 bases, and 20 bases stayed unmatched. The germline CDR1 and CDR2 sequences are SGHTS and YDEGEE. CDR3 DNA: TGTGCCAGCACCCGGGAGGTTTGGGGGTTCCCAATCCAAAACATTCAGTACTTC. Residues: CASTREVWGFPIQNIQYF.